A single sample gave rise to the 14 T cell receptor beta chains below, sequenced in a study of shared clonotypes between healthy human individuals. Assay: immunoSEQ multiplex PCR; the TCRdb copy retains only in-frame clones and omits some. The repertoire has hundreds of thousands of clones, less than 80% of them found once; the top ten carry around 1.8%. Material: memory CD4+ T cells sorted from blood. Indicated subset: CD45RA-negative fraction. The receptors were gathered from a woman in her thirties in good health.

V gene TRBV2 combines with J gene TRBJ2-2, with 10 bases identical to TRBD1. Germline CDR1 is SNHLY and CDR2 is FYNNEI. The V gene end was trimmed by 8 bases and the J gene end by 2 bases; junction bases not matched to a gene: 5. CDR3 size: 15 residues. The CDR3 reads CASRRDRGNTGELFF. In DNA form, the CDR3 reads TGTGCCAGCCGCCGGGACAGGGGTAACACCGGGGAGCTGTTTTTT.

V and J are TRBV10-3 and TRBJ2-5; a weak D match, TRBD2 (5 bases). The V end was cut by 3 bases, the J end by 6 bases, with 14 bases between. Germline values: CDR1 ENHRY, CDR2 SYGVKD. CDR3 size: 14 residues. The CDR3 here is CAISDRGSDQTQYF. CDR3 DNA: TGTGCCATCAGTGACCGAGGGAGTGACCAGACCCAGTACTTC.

V usage is TRBV6-5 and J usage is TRBJ1-5, with D hard to call. Trimming shortened V by 4 bases and J by 7 bases, and 11 bases separated the two germline ends. CDR1 and CDR2 from the germline V gene are MNHEY and SVGAGI. This CDR3 is 13 amino acids long. The CDR3 DNA reads TGTGCCAGCAGTTCATGGACCAGCCAGCCCCAGCATTTT. This gives the protein CASSSWTSQPQHF.

The CDR3 DNA follows: TGTGCCAGCAGTTACACAGCCGGAGAAAAACTGTTTTTT. Translated, it gives CASSYTAGEKLFF. The chain carries TRBV6-5 and TRBJ1-4; no reliable D call. CDR1 is MNHEY and CDR2 is SVGAGI in the germline V gene. CDR3 length: 13 amino acids. The V and J ends lost 2 bases and 8 bases respectively, with 9 bases between them.

The chain couples TRBV6-5 to TRBJ1-2; no firm D call. There are 14 residues in the CDR3. The V and J ends lost 3 bases and 5 bases respectively, with 13 bases between them. Germline CDR1 reads MNHEY; CDR2 reads SVGAGI. Here the CDR3 DNA reads TGTGCCAGCAGTTATGGACTTTCGGATTATGGCTACACCTTC. It yields the protein CASSYGLSDYGYTF.

The V and J genes are TRBV5-1 and TRBJ1-2; 9 nucleotides align to TRBD1. Germline V CDR1 and CDR2: SGHRS, YFSETQ. V lost 4 bases to trimming and J lost 7 bases; unmatched junction nucleotides: 8. The CDR3 totals 14 residues. The CDR3 is CASSPTRDRAGYTF. In DNA form, the CDR3 reads TGCGCCAGCAGCCCAACCCGGGACAGGGCTGGCTACACCTTC.

There are many counts of this clone. The chain combines TRBV5-1 with TRBJ2-1; D remains ambiguous. Germline-derived CDR1 and CDR2 are SGHRS and YFSETQ. CDR3 length: 12 residues. V lost 5 bases and J lost 7, with 10 bases in between. The CDR3 region is CASSKRENEQFF. The DNA of the CDR3 is TGCGCCAGCAGTAAACGAGAGAATGAGCAGTTCTTC. Together with reference TRBV5-1 and TRBJ2-1, the CDR3 gives the full variable domain: KAGVTQTPRYLIKTRGQQVTLSCSPISGHRSVSWYQQTPGQGLQFLFEYFSETQRNKGNFPGRFSGRQFSNSRSEMNVSTLELGDSALYLCASSKRENEQFFGPGTRLTVL.

The chain combines TRBV5-8 with TRBJ2-5; 11 bases are shared with TRBD2. Trimming removed 0 bases from V and 2 bases from J; junction bases left unmatched: 3. This CDR3 region has 16 residues. Germline-derived CDR1 and CDR2 are SGHTS and YDEGEE. CDR3 nucleotide sequence: TGTGCCAGCAGCTTGGTTTCTAGCGGGAGGCAAGAGACCCAGTACTTC. Its translation: CASSLVSSGRQETQYF.

This chain uses TRBV7-2 with TRBJ2-5; D remains unclear. The V gene lost 6 bases and the J gene lost 1 base, with 9 bases spanning the gap. The CDR3 totals 13 residues. Germline-derived CDR1 and CDR2 are SGHTA and FQGNSA. The CDR3 reads CASSTRTQETQYF. Here the CDR3 DNA reads TGTGCCAGCAGTACGAGAACCCAAGAGACCCAGTACTTC. The complete variable domain, with remaining parts taken from reference TRBV7-2 and TRBJ2-5, reads GAGVSQSPSNKVTEKGKDVELRCDPISGHTALYWYRQSLGQGLEFLIYFQGNSAPDKSGLPSDRFSAERTGGSVSTLTIQRTQQEDSAVYLCASSTRTQETQYFGPGTRLLVL.

This chain uses TRBV18 with TRBJ2-1; 7 bases fit TRBD2. With 5 bases clipped from V and 5 bases from J, the junction kept 3 bases outside the gene matches. The CDR3 is 13 amino acids. Looked up from germline, CDR1 is KGHSH and CDR2 is LQKENI. Written as DNA, the CDR3 is TGTGCCAGCTCAAGCCTAGCGGACAATGAGCAGTTCTTC. Protein product: CASSSLADNEQFF.

The V and J genes are TRBV7-2 and TRBJ2-3, with 7 nucleotides matching TRBD2. The germline gives CDR1 SGHTA, CDR2 FQGNSA. V was pared by 2 bases and J by 0 bases, with 5 bases of the junction left unmatched. This CDR3 spans 16 amino acids. As DNA, the CDR3 is TGTGCCAGCAGCTTAAGGATTAGCGGGAGCACAGATACGCAGTATTTT. Protein sequence: CASSLRISGSTDTQYF. Full variable domain (remainder filled in from reference TRBV7-2 and TRBJ2-3): GAGVSQSPSNKVTEKGKDVELRCDPISGHTALYWYRQSLGQGLEFLIYFQGNSAPDKSGLPSDRFSAERTGGSVSTLTIQRTQQEDSAVYLCASSLRISGSTDTQYFGPGTRLTVL.

This clone was observed a handful of times. The sample holds other DNA sequences that translate to the same CDR3. The chain recombines TRBV28 with TRBJ1-5; D uncertain. The CDR3 sequence is 13 residues long. Trimming shortened V by 3 bases and J by 3 bases, and 6 bases separated the two germline ends. Germline-derived CDR1 and CDR2 are MDHEN and SYDVKM. CDR3 DNA: TGTGCCAGCAGTTTCGGGATCAATCAGCCCCAGCATTTT. It encodes CASSFGINQPQHF.

This clone turned up a few times. The chain carries TRBV12-2 and TRBJ1-2. TRBV12-2 is a pseudogene segment. There are 17 residues in the CDR3. CDR3 nucleotides: TGTGCAAGTCGCTTAGCCGGGGTAGCTTTGTATTGCTATGGCTACACCTTC. Protein product: CASRLAGVALYCYGYTF.

V and J are TRBV7-8 and TRBJ1-2; 10 bases align to TRBD1. This CDR3 contains 14 residues. V was pared by 5 bases and J by 8 bases, with 8 bases of the junction left unmatched. Germline V gives CDR1 SGHVS, CDR2 FQNEAQ. The CDR3 reads CASSTRDRGRGYTF. The CDR3 nucleotides are TGTGCCAGCAGCACCAGGGACAGGGGTCGGGGCTACACCTTC.